These 21 T cell receptor beta chains share one sample of origin, sequenced in a study of radiotherapy plus CTLA-4 blockade in lung cancer. Generated by immunoSEQ multiplex PCR, the TCRdb table keeps only in-frame clones and is missing some. This sample carries approximately 81,000 clones, about 78% of them seen once, and the ten largest clones take 4%. The sequenced sample was peripheral blood, obtained from a patient treated with radiotherapy plus ipilimumab. The receptors were sampled from a human donor with non-small cell lung cancer who had a partial response to radiotherapy plus ipilimumab. Some clones in this sample may be carry-over from other donors' samples.

The CDR3 here is CASSRHFSGVYNEQFF. CDR3 in DNA: TGTGCCAGCAGCCGGCATTTTAGCGGGGTTTACAATGAGCAGTTCTTC. V is TRBV4-2 and J is TRBJ2-1, with 8 positions matching TRBD2. The CDR3 loop spans 16 amino acids. Germline V lookup: CDR1 LGHNA, CDR2 YNFKEQ. Trimming removed 4 bases from V and 4 bases from J; junction bases left unmatched: 9.

The chain employs TRBV28 and TRBJ2-7, with 7 bases that match TRBD1. Germline-derived CDR1 and CDR2 are MDHEN and SYDVKM. V shed 5 bases, J shed 0 bases, and the junction held 4 bases outside the gene matches. The CDR3 is 14 amino acids. The CDR3 reads CASSPTGSSYEQYF. The CDR3 DNA reads as TGTGCCAGCAGTCCGACAGGGAGCTCCTACGAGCAGTACTTC. Supplemented by reference TRBV28 and TRBJ2-7, the full variable domain reads DVKVTQSSRYLVKRTGEKVFLECVQDMDHENMFWYRQDPGLGLRLIYFSYDVKMKEKGDIPEGYSVSREKKERFSLILESASTNQTSMYLCASSPTGSSYEQYFGPGTRLTVT.

The rearrangement uses TRBV29-1 and TRBJ1-1; a possible D gene is TRBD1 (5 bases). The CDR3 runs 12 residues. Trimming cost V 3 bases and J 5 bases, with 10 bases left between them. Germline assignment: CDR1 SQVTM and CDR2 ANQGSEA. The CDR3 nucleotides read TGCAGCGTTGAGAGTCAGGGTACTGAAGCTTTCTTT. Its protein product is CSVESQGTEAFF.

This rearrangement joins TRBV4-2 to TRBJ2-7; TRBD2 aligns across 13 bases. Per the germline V gene, CDR1 is LGHNA and CDR2 is YNFKEQ. Trimming cost V 1 base and J 0 bases; bases outside gene matches: 6. The CDR3 spans 18 residues. The CDR3 bases are TGTGCCAGCAGCCAAGGGACTAGCGGGGGTACCAGCTCCTACGAGCAGTACTTC. It codes for CASSQGTSGGTSSYEQYF.

This clone was seen only a few times. The chain joins TRBV11-2 to TRBJ2-1; 10 bases fit TRBD2. Trimming took 2 bases from V and 9 from J; bases not matched to a gene: 7. The CDR3 contains 15 residues. Germline assignment: CDR1 SGHAT and CDR2 FQNNGV. The CDR3 sequence: CASSLISGRALEQFF. The CDR3 nucleotides are TGTGCCAGCAGCTTAATCAGCGGGAGGGCCCTTGAGCAGTTCTTC.

The sample holds a few counts of this clone. The rearrangement joins TRBV28 to TRBJ1-1; no clear D gene. This CDR3 comprises 11 residues. The V end was cut by 7 bases, the J end by 0 bases, with 3 bases between. The germline CDR1 and CDR2 sequences are MDHEN and SYDVKM. The CDR3 sequence is CASTVNTEAFF. CDR3 in DNA: TGTGCCAGCACAGTGAACACTGAAGCTTTCTTT. Full variable domain (outside the CDR3, taken from reference TRBV28 and TRBJ1-1): DVKVTQSSRYLVKRTGEKVFLECVQDMDHENMFWYRQDPGLGLRLIYFSYDVKMKEKGDIPEGYSVSREKKERFSLILESASTNQTSMYLCASTVNTEAFFGQGTRLTVV.

The chain couples TRBV6-5 to TRBJ2-4; 7 bases match TRBD2. The CDR3 runs 15 residues. The germline V gene encodes CDR1 MNHEY and CDR2 SVGAGI. The V and J ends lost 6 bases and 4 bases, in that order; junction bases with no gene match: 9. The CDR3 protein is CASRGVSGQKNIQYF. CDR3 in DNA: TGTGCCAGCAGAGGGGTTAGCGGGCAAAAAAACATTCAGTACTTC.

This sequence joins TRBV5-1 and TRBJ1-2; 8 positions match TRBD1. The CDR3 consists of 15 residues. The germline V gene encodes CDR1 SGHRS and CDR2 YFSETQ. After removal of 3 bases from V and 2 bases from J, the junction contained 6 bases not matched to a gene. The CDR3 loop is CASSSTGVKNYGYTF. The CDR3 DNA is TGCGCCAGCAGCTCGACAGGGGTTAAAAACTATGGCTACACCTTC.

The chain uses TRBV28 and TRBJ1-2; TRBD1 agrees at 8 bases. The germline CDR1 and CDR2 sequences are MDHEN and SYDVKM. With V trimmed by 5 bases and J by 3 bases, 17 bases remained unmatched. The CDR3 consists of 18 residues. Here the CDR3 reads CASSQIRDRNQGDYGYTF. The CDR3 nucleotides read TGTGCCAGCAGTCAAATCCGGGACAGGAACCAAGGAGACTATGGCTACACCTTC.

The V gene is TRBV28, the J gene TRBJ2-5, with D perhaps TRBD1 (6 bases). Germline V gene lookup returns CDR1 MDHEN and CDR2 SYDVKM. The CDR3 loop spans 14 amino acids. The V end lost 4 bases, the J end lost 5 bases, and 14 bases lay between the germline ends. CDR3 region: CASSSGVFFETQYF. The CDR3 coding sequence is TGTGCCAGCAGTTCAGGGGTTTTTTTTGAGACCCAGTACTTC.

This rearrangement joins TRBV9 to TRBJ2-2; D not certain. The CDR3 has 14 amino acids. The germline V gene has CDR1 SGDLS and CDR2 YYNGEE. The V gene lost 4 bases and the J gene lost 5 bases, with 12 bases spanning the gap. As DNA, the CDR3 is TGTGCCAGCAGCCCCCAAACTGCTACCGGGGAGCTGTTTTTT. Translating it yields CASSPQTATGELFF. Based on the CDR3 plus reference TRBV9 and TRBJ2-2, the full variable domain is DSGVTQTPKHLITATGQRVTLRCSPRSGDLSVYWYQQSLDQGLQFLIQYYNGEERAKGNILERFSAQQFPDLHSELNLSSLELGDSALYFCASSPQTATGELFFGEGSRLTVL.

The CDR3 spells CASSLGEQRGSYNSPLHF. The DNA for the CDR3 is TGTGCCAGCAGCTTGGGTGAACAAAGGGGCTCCTATAATTCACCCCTCCACTTT. The chain employs TRBV5-4 and TRBJ1-6; D possibly corresponds to TRBD1 (5 bases). Trimming stripped 0 bases from V and 0 bases from J, with 13 bases between. The CDR3 covers 18 residues. Germline assignment: CDR1 SGHNT and CDR2 YYREEE (reference sequence).

This chain uses TRBV27 with TRBJ2-7, with D possibly being TRBD2 (5 bases). Germline V lookup: CDR1 MNHEY, CDR2 SMNVEV (reference sequence). Trimming shortened V by 3 bases and J by 2 bases, and 11 bases separated the two germline ends. The CDR3 extends over 14 amino acids. This CDR3 is CASSFSTGTYEQYF. Written as DNA, the CDR3 is TGTGCCAGCAGTTTCTCGACGGGGACCTACGAGCAGTACTTC.

J is TRBJ2-5 and V is TRBV19; 7 nucleotides align to TRBD1. The junction had 4 bases not matched to a gene; V was cut back by 9 bases and J by 0 bases. The germline gives CDR1 LNHDA, CDR2 SQIVND (reference sequence). The CDR3 has 13 amino acids. CDR3 in amino acids: CASSQGNQETQYF. The CDR3, as DNA: TGTGCCAGCTCACAGGGGAACCAAGAGACCCAGTACTTC.

The chain carries TRBV14 and TRBJ2-7, with 8 bases aligning to TRBD2. Trimming at V came to 0 bases and at J to 2 bases, leaving 3 bases not matched to a gene. The CDR3 sequence is 15 residues long. Germline CDR1 and CDR2: SGHDN and FVKESK. CDR3 nucleotide sequence: TGTGCCAGCAGCCAAGACGCGGGACTAGCCTACGAGCAGTACTTC. Translation: CASSQDAGLAYEQYF.

CDR3 protein: CASKSGTQVPYGYTF. The CDR3 coding sequence is TGTGCCAGTAAATCGGGGACTCAAGTACCTTATGGCTACACCTTC. This rearrangement joins TRBV19 to TRBJ1-2; perhaps TRBD1 as D (5 bases). V shed 7 bases and J shed 5 bases, with 20 bases lying between them. The germline gives CDR1 LNHDA, CDR2 SQIVND (reference sequence). The CDR3 is 15 residues long.

The chain couples TRBV29-1 to TRBJ2-5; a weak D match, TRBD2 (6 bases). Trimming stripped 4 bases from V and 2 bases from J, with 11 bases between. Germline V lookup: CDR1 SQVTM, CDR2 ANQGSEA. The CDR3 contains 13 residues. This chain's CDR3 is CSVGPSAQETQYF. The DNA for the CDR3 is TGCAGCGTTGGACCTAGCGCGCAAGAGACCCAGTACTTC. The full variable domain, in which reference TRBV29-1 and TRBJ2-5 provide the parts outside the CDR3, is SAVISQKPSRDICQRGTSLTIQCQVDSQVTMMFWYRQQPGQSLTLIATANQGSEATYESGFVIDKFPISRPNLTFSTLTVSNMSPEDSSIYLCSVGPSAQETQYFGPGTRLLVL.

The rearrangement uses TRBV7-8 and TRBJ1-4; D gene uncertain. This CDR3 is built from 15 residues. CDR1 and CDR2 (germline): SGHVS, FQNEAQ. The V gene lost 3 bases and the J gene lost 5 bases, with 13 bases spanning the gap. The CDR3 DNA follows: TGTGCCAGCAGCTTGCGAGGGAGCCTAAATGAAAAACTGTTTTTT. Translated, it gives CASSLRGSLNEKLFF.

The chain recombines TRBV5-6 with TRBJ1-5, with 7 bases that match TRBD1. Germline values: CDR1 SGHDT, CDR2 YYEEEE. With 0 bases clipped from V and 6 bases from J, the junction kept 9 bases outside the gene matches. The CDR3 is 16 residues long. CDR3 amino acids: CASSLGGLTGAQPQHF. CDR3 bases: TGTGCCAGCAGCTTGGGGGGACTCACAGGGGCTCAGCCCCAGCATTTT.

J is TRBJ2-7 and V is TRBV5-6, with a possible D match to TRBD1 (6 bases). CDR3 length: 14 residues. CDR1 and CDR2 (germline): SGHDT, YYEEEE. The V gene lost 1 base and the J gene lost 5 bases, with 13 bases spanning the gap. The CDR3 sequence: CASSLTGRFHEQYF. CDR3 nucleotide sequence: TGTGCCAGCAGCTTGACAGGGCGATTCCACGAGCAGTACTTC.

V gene TRBV5-8 combines with J gene TRBJ2-2, with 9 bases lining up with TRBD1. This CDR3 contains 17 residues. Germline assignment: CDR1 SGHTS and CDR2 YDEGEE. Unmatched junction bases numbered 7, after V lost 0 bases and J lost 4 bases. The CDR3 is CASSLVWGTGPTGELFF. CDR3 nucleotides: TGTGCCAGCAGCTTGGTTTGGGGGACAGGGCCCACCGGGGAGCTGTTTTTT.